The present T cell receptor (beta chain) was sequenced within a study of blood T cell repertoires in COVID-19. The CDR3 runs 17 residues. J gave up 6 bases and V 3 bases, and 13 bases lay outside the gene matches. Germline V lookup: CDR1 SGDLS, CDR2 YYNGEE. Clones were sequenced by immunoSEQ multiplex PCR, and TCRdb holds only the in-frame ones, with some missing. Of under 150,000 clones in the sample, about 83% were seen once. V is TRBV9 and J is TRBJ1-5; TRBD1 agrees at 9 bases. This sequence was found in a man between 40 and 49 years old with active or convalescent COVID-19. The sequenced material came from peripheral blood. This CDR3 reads CASSGGTGPSSLQPQHF. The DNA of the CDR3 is TGTGCCAGCAGCGGGGGGACAGGGCCCTCTAGCCTTCAGCCCCAGCATTTT.